This TCR beta chain was documented in a study of a mutant IDH1 vaccine in newly diagnosed glioma. On the study more broadly: Patients under treatment included approximately 60% males and 37.5% females and had a mean age of 40.4 years.

Profiling relied on immunoSEQ multiplex PCR, and the TCRdb table lists in-frame clones only, not all of them. The sample has around 92,000 clones; about 87% are singletons. About this clone itself: Its target is unknown.

CDR1 is GTSNPN, CDR2 SVGIG, per germline (reference sequence). Trimming stripped 2 bases from V and 3 bases from J, with 8 bases between. The length of the CDR3 is 13 residues. Time point indicated: baseline, week 1 (first vaccination visit). The treatment: pre-vaccination baseline after standard-of-care therapy. General study results and limits: Pseudoprogression appeared unlinked to shifts in leading peripheral T cell clonotypes.

The chain carries TRBV30 and TRBJ1-5; no firm D call. The source was PBMCs, collected from a glioma patient treated with radiotherapy, temozolomide or both. This TCR was sampled from a woman aged 50 to 60 with glioma. CDR3 in DNA: TGTGCCTGGAGTTCACAGATCAATCAGCCCCAGCATTTT. It is translated as CAWSSQINQPQHF.